This T cell receptor (beta chain) was recorded in a study of molecular identifiers for immune sequencing clone quantification. This clonotype was seen more than once but under ten times. What it binds is not known. Per the germline V gene, CDR1 is SGHTS and CDR2 is YDEGEE. Trimming cost V 0 bases and J 0 bases, with 7 bases left between them. The CDR3 is 15 amino acids. Overall study results and limits: The study found clones above 20 RNA copies held over 98% of effector molecules and under 1% in naive cells. The study reportedly detected spiked Jurkat TCR RNA from one cell among some 1 million naive cells.

Previously described methods with listed TCR primers produced the bulk TCR libraries. TCRdb itself ran the PCR reads through MiXCR, one entry per CDR3 protein. The data show under 800,000 distinct CDR3 sequences, around 25% seen once. Sequenced material: naive CD8+ T cells from blood, with Jurkat cell RNA spiked in. Stated subset: FACS-sorted CD8+CD4-CCR7+CD45RA+ naive T cells. The receptor was isolated from a human donor in good health. Some libraries in this study had Jurkat cell RNA spiked in. The chain has TRBV5-8 and TRBJ1-5, with a tentative D call TRBD1 (5 bases). The CDR3, as DNA: TGTGCCAGCAGCTTGGGACAGACTAGCAATCAGCCCCAGCATTTT. The encoded protein is CASSLGQTSNQPQHF.